This T cell receptor beta chain was captured by sequencing in a study of response to subunit inactivated influenza vaccine. This clonotype was counted at least ten times. TCRdb reprocessed the RT-PCR reads with MiXCR, giving one entry per CDR3 protein. Here the sample spans about 500,000 distinct CDR3 sequences, approximately 6.9% being singletons. Germline V gives CDR1 SGHNT, CDR2 YYREEE (reference sequence). This CDR3 contains 14 residues. Trimming stripped 3 bases from V and 7 bases from J, with 16 bases between. This chain uses TRBV5-4 with TRBJ1-2; no definite D call. This specimen consisted of PBMCs from blood, obtained less than 30 months after vaccination. The source is a man aged 50-75 years who received an inactivated influenza vaccine. CDR3 in amino acids: CASSSAGQKGGYTF. The CDR3 DNA is TGTGCCAGCAGCTCCGCCGGGCAAAAGGGTGGCTACACCTTC. The whole variable domain, filled in from reference TRBV5-4 and TRBJ1-2, reads ETGVTQSPTHLIKTRGQQVTLRCSSQSGHNTVSWYQQALGQGPQFIFQYYREEENGRGNFPPRFSGLQFPNYSSELNVNALELDDSALYLCASSSAGQKGGYTFGSGTRLTVV.